This T cell receptor (beta chain) was found in a study of PD-1 blockade in classical Hodgkin lymphoma. General observations from the study: According to reports, newly diagnosed patients had lower baseline TCR diversity than healthy donors, and relapsed/refractory patients had lower baseline TCR diversity still. Initiation of nivolumab under 1 year after ASCT led to exclusion of patients.

V gave up 7 bases and J gave up 5 bases, with 11 bases separating them. The CDR3 loop spans 11 amino acids. Germline V lookup: CDR1 SQVTM, CDR2 ANQGSEA. Data came from immunoSEQ multiplex PCR; TCRdb stores just in-frame clones and leaves some out. The table shows about 64,000 clones, with about 90% occurring only once. Time point: cycle 4 day 1 (C4D1), after more than 5 weeks of nivolumab. All patients experienced relapse after autologous stem cell transplantation, and brentuximab vedotin exposure was variable. With respect to this clone: Its antigen is undetermined.

The chain joins TRBV29-1 to TRBJ2-5; D is unresolved. Sequencing used peripheral blood mononuclear cells (PBMCs), obtained before the fourth cycle of nivolumab. This receptor was identified in a human donor with classical Hodgkin lymphoma. CDR3 DNA sequence: TGCAGCGCCCCGGTGGCGGAGACCCAGTACTTC. This translates into CSAPVAETQYF.